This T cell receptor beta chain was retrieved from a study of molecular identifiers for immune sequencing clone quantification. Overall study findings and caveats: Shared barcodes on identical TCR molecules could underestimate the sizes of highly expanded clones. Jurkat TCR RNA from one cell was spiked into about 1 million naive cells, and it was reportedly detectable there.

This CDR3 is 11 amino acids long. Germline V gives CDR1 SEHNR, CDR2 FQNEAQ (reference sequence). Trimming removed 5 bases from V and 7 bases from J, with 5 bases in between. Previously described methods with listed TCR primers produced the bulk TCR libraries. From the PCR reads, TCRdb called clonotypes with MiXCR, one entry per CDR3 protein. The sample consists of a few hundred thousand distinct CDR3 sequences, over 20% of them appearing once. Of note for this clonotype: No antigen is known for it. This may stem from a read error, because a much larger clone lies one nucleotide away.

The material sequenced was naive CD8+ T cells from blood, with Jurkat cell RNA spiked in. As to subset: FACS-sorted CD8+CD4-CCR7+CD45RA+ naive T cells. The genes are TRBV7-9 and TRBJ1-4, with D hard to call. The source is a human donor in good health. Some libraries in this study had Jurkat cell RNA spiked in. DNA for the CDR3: TGTGCCAGCAGCGGCGGTGAAAAACTGTTTTTT. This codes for CASSGGEKLFF.